The text below deals with one TCR beta chain. This entry belongs to a study of shared clonotypes between healthy human individuals. Sequencing was performed with immunoSEQ multiplex PCR; in TCRdb, only in-frame clones are kept and a portion is missing. The repertoire holds 500,000 to 700,000 clones, 85% to 95% seen once, with around 0.12% in the top ten. The naive CD8 population came from CD45RO-negative cells selected for CCR7, without terminally differentiated effector memory CD45RA+ cells. The V end was cut by 5 bases, the J end by 2 bases, with 13 bases between. This CDR3 is 15 amino acids long. The TCR was taken from a woman in her 30s in good health. The sample comprised naive CD8+ T cells sorted from blood. The J gene is TRBJ2-1, the V gene TRBV23-1; D is tentatively TRBD1 or TRBD2 (5 bases each). TRBV23-1 qualifies as an ORF whose function is uncertain. CDR3 amino acids: CASSIRDLAYNEQFF. CDR3 nucleotide sequence: TGCGCCAGCAGTATCCGGGACCTAGCCTACAATGAGCAGTTCTTC.